A single TCR beta chain is shown here with its context. Its target is unknown. These data are taken from a study of blood T cell dynamics during melanoma immunotherapy. Study overall: Patients with metastatic melanoma got pembrolizumab or nivolumab-ipilimumab as first-line care. Notes on the study in general: PBMC repertoires of eventual disease-control patients split at W3 into clonality or diversity gains.

This CDR3 is 15 amino acids long. Germline lookup yields CDR1 SGHRS and CDR2 YFSETQ. Trimming took 0 bases from V and 5 from J; bases not matched to a gene: 8. The time point here: week 3, after first cycle of checkpoint inhibitor. Each bulk PBMC sample had about 330 ng DNA loaded. Profiled with immunoSEQ multiplex PCR; TCRdb holds only in-frame clones, not every one. The table shows thousands of clones, with around 85% occurring only once. The receptor comes from a human donor with melanoma. The chain combines TRBV5-1 with TRBJ2-7; 7 bases fit TRBD1. Specimen: blood, collected from a patient treated with checkpoint blockade. DNA of the CDR3: TGCGCCAGCAGCTTGGCGGCACAGGGGTTCAACGAGCAGTACTTC. Its translation is CASSLAAQGFNEQYF.